This T cell receptor beta chain was documented in a study of breast tumors, draining lymph nodes, adjacent tissues. V lost 0 bases and J 4 bases, leaving 13 bases between the germline ends. Germline loops: CDR1 MNHEY, CDR2 SVGAGI. The CDR3 has 15 residues. Broader study findings: The data were judged consistent with most tumor T cells coming from lymph node and expanding in tumor. Tumor and nontumor repertoires were significantly more similar in luminal-like than in basal-like breast cancer.

Breast cancer patients provided tissue from their axillary draining lymph nodes. In its sample, this clonotype was seen many times. The target antigen is unknown. TCRdb itself ran the multiplex PCR reads through MiXCR, one entry per CDR3 protein. Of under 150,000 distinct CDR3 sequences in the sample, about 20% were seen once. Specimen: axillary lymph node tissue. The source of this sequence is a female donor with breast cancer. Some clones in this sample may be carry-over from other donors' samples. The J gene is TRBJ2-7, the V gene TRBV6-5; possibly TRBD2 for D (7 bases). The CDR3 reads CASSYSRGGGYEQYF. CDR3 coding DNA: TGTGCCAGCAGTTACTCTAGGGGGGGCGGGTACGAGCAGTACTTC.